Below, one T cell receptor (beta chain) is given with its context. Its target antigen remains unknown. Nothing much larger sits one base from this clone, and base qualities are not available. The data belong to a study of blood T cell repertoires in COVID-19 (dated by TCRdb to 2018 to 2021). General notes on the study: Samples covering the acute and convalescent phases of COVID-19 were provided by collaborators in the United States, Italy and Spain. The prospective study material was composed of cDNA or gDNA derived from T cells, B-cell-depleted T cells, or PBMCs. Subjects who had been exposed to COVID-19, were actively infected with it, or had recovered from it provided the deeply sampled blood TCRbeta repertoires that made up the dataset. The repertoires were released in a freely available public database meant as a resource for research on the immune response to SARS-CoV-2. Samples were obtained from the ongoing ImmuneRACE study (first 160 participants) and from over a thousand subjects provided by 6 global collaborators. A de-identified subject ID, COVID-19 status, age in years and sex were almost always included in the sample metadata. Where available, HLA class I and class II types were obtained from metadata supplied by the sample provider rather than from assay-based typing. The paper's findings and limits, for the study overall: How much clinical and demographic metadata was included differed by source and by participant, and the metadata was provided uncurated.

TCRbeta CDR3 regions were amplified from genomic DNA using the immunoSEQ Assay, a bias-controlled multiplex PCR. The authors processed their data as follows. Nucleated cell counts per sample were estimated from amplification of reference gene primers within the assay. To quantify the absolute abundance of each unique TCRbeta CDR3 rearrangement, sequence reads were collapsed and filtered. Productive Simpson clonality was computed per sample as the square root of Simpson's diversity index over productive rearrangements. As stored in TCRdb, this immuneACCESS dataset retains in-frame rearrangements with V and J assigned. A fraction of the clones does not appear; measured against another copy, unresolved V genes explain less than half of the discrepancy, and the remainder lacks a known reason. For V, J and clone size, that table is used; D and trimming come from the DNA. This sample holds some 200,000 clones; roughly 80% were observed only once. The ten largest clones represent around 6.3% of the sample.

The collaborating institutions used their own protocols to collect whole blood in K2EDTA tubes. For TCRbeta analysis, collaborators shipped samples as frozen whole blood, isolated PBMCs, or DNA extracted from either of those sample types. From the cysteine through the phenylalanine, the CDR3 covers 15 amino acids. Just the 45-base CDR3 DNA is kept, in frame starting at base 1. V is reduced by 2 bases and J by 0 bases, leaving a spacing of 6 bases between them. In the germline V gene, CDR1 corresponds to KGHDR and CDR2 to SFDVKD. Sequencing input: peripheral blood. The sequence was collected from a woman in her forties with acute or convalescent COVID-19. This chain joins TRBV24-1 to TRBJ2-2, with no reliable assignment of the D segment. The CDR3 reads CATSDSVTNTGELFF. The DNA sequence is TGTGCCACCAGTGATTCGGTGACGAACACCGGGGAGCTGTTTTTT.